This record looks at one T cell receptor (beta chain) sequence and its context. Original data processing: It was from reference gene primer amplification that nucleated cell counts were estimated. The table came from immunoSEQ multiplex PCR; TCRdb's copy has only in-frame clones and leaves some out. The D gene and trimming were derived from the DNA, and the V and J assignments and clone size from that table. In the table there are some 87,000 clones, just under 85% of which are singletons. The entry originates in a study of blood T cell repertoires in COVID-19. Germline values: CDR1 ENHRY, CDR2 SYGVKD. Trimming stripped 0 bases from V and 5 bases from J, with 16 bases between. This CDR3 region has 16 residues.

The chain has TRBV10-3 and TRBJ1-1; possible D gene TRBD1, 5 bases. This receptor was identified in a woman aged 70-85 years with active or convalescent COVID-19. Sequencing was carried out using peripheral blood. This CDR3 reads CAISESSGGGRTEAFF. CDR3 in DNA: TGTGCCATCAGTGAGTCGTCTGGGGGGGGTCGGACTGAAGCTTTCTTT.